This T cell receptor beta chain derives from a study of T cell responses to AZD1222 COVID-19 vaccine. Study conclusions and caveats: In all cases, repertoires were sampled only after the peak T cell response.

Notes on this clone: As yet, its antigen is unknown.

Trimming took 1 base from V and 5 from J, leaving 9 bases between them. Germline CDR1 and CDR2: SGHDN and FVKESK. There are 14 residues in the CDR3. Repertoires were generated with immunoSEQ multiplex PCR, while TCRdb's copy carries only in-frame clones and drops some. The sample shows 150,000 or so clones, 85% to 90% of them seen only once. Sequencing was performed on peripheral blood, taken 28 days after the second AZD1222 dose. J is TRBJ2-1 and V is TRBV14; D ambiguous. The TCR originated in an adult who received the AZD1222 COVID-19 vaccine. In DNA, the CDR3 is TGTGCCAGCAGCCAAGTCGGGCGAAACAATGAGCAGTTCTTC. Translation gives CASSQVGRNNEQFF.